This T cell receptor beta chain originates from a study of T cells after yellow fever vaccination. General study findings and limits: Subsequent to the booster, the majority of primary-vaccination clones reappeared (roughly 97% CD4, about 90% CD8).

Points on this clonotype: No antigen is known for it.

With V trimmed by 4 bases and J by 4 bases, 11 bases remained unmatched. This CDR3 has 17 amino acids. The V gene's germline CDR1 is SGHRS and CDR2 YFSETQ. TCRdb used MiXCR to reprocess the 5' RACE reads, holding one entry per CDR3 protein. The sample holds approximately 550,000 distinct CDR3 sequences, roughly 19% seen once. The clonotype originates from a man younger than 45 who received the YFV17D yellow fever vaccine. The sample in question was PBMCs, obtained 15 days after the yellow fever booster vaccination. The chain recombines TRBV5-1 with TRBJ2-1; 10 bases agree with TRBD2. CDR3 nucleotides: TGCGCCAGCAGCACTTCCAGCGGGAGGGCCGCATACAATGAGCAGTTCTTC. This translates into CASSTSSGRAAYNEQFF.